Following are 5 T cell receptor beta chains from one sample sequenced in a study of metastatic and nonmetastatic thyroid tumors. Nobody among the patients had been given any treatment before thyroid surgery. With MiXCR, TCRdb called clones anew from the PCR reads. The data contain 32,000 or so clones, around 17% of them seen just once; the ten biggest clones take up roughly 12%. The specimen was blood. The source of these receptors is a male donor with papillary thyroid cancer or a benign thyroid nodule (not recorded which). Some clones in this sample may be carry-over from other donors' samples.

This clone came up a few times. A much larger clone sits a single nucleotide away, making a read error possible. The rearrangement links TRBV5-1 to TRBJ2-1, with D maybe TRBD1 (6 bases). CDR1 and CDR2 from the germline V gene are SGHRS and YFSETQ. The V end was cut by 5 bases, the J end by 10 bases, with 22 bases between. The CDR3 has 15 amino acids. DNA of the CDR3: TGCGCCAGCAGTTCCGGGACATGGCTCGGGAACGAGCAGTTCTTC. This encodes CASSSGTWLGNEQFF.

This clone was observed at least ten times. V usage is TRBV12-3 or TRBV12-4 and J usage is TRBJ1-1; D is unresolved. V gave up 2 bases and J gave up 6 bases, with 10 bases separating them. This CDR3 has 13 amino acids. The CDR3 sequence: CASSLSSLAEAFF. In DNA, the CDR3 is TGTGCCAGCAGTTTAAGTAGCCTGGCTGAAGCTTTCTTT.

This clone was recorded many times. The same CDR3 can be traced to other DNA sequences in this sample. The chain combines TRBV9 with TRBJ2-5; 12 nucleotides align to TRBD2. Germline V gives CDR1 SGDLS, CDR2 YYNGEE. The CDR3 is 16 amino acids. J gave up 6 bases and V 0 bases, and 6 bases lay outside the gene matches. The CDR3 spells CASSVGTSGVLQTQYF. The CDR3 DNA follows: TGTGCCAGCAGCGTAGGGACTAGCGGGGTTCTGCAGACCCAGTACTTC. Drawing the rest from reference TRBV9 and TRBJ2-5, the complete variable domain is DSGVTQTPKHLITATGQRVTLRCSPRSGDLSVYWYQQSLDQGLQFLIQYYNGEERAKGNILERFSAQQFPDLHSELNLSSLELGDSALYFCASSVGTSGVLQTQYFGPGTRLLVL.

In its sample, this clone was seen a few times. A much larger clone differs from this one at a single base, so this may be a read error. The sample holds other DNA sequences that translate to the same CDR3. The chain recombines TRBV28 with TRBJ1-1; a possible D gene is TRBD1 (6 bases). The CDR3 runs to 15 residues. Per germline, CDR1 MDHEN and CDR2 SYDVKM. V was shortened by 4 bases and J by 5 bases, with 17 bases between the two germline ends. CDR3 nucleotide sequence: TGTGCCAGCAGTTCGGACAGCCCCCAAGGTACTGAAGCTTTCTTT. Encoded protein: CASSSDSPQGTEAFF.

This clone was counted ten times or more. The chain combines TRBV9 with TRBJ2-1; a weak D match, TRBD2 (7 bases). Germline CDR1 is SGDLS and CDR2 is YYNGEE. Trimming took off 6 bases at V and 7 bases at J, with 14 bases between the two ends. The CDR3 sequence is 13 residues long. CDR3 DNA sequence: TGTGCCAGCACCACGGGGGGCCTGAATGAGCAGTTCTTC. This gives the protein CASTTGGLNEQFF.